Sequencing of this T cell receptor beta chain was carried out in a study of shared clonotypes between healthy human individuals. The study, taken as a whole, reports: When compared with the clonotypes that were shared by all four sorted-subset donors, the non-shared clonotypes turned out to have lower generation probabilities. Memory subsets generally showed lower estimated richness than naive subsets.

The table came from immunoSEQ multiplex PCR; TCRdb's copy has only in-frame clones and leaves some out. The repertoire has hundreds of thousands of clones, 70% to 75% of them found once; the top ten carry 8% to 13%. Splitting the CD4+ cells yielded a CD45RA+ naive subset and a CD45RA-negative memory subset. This clone was seen a few times. Its antigen is unidentified. The CDR3 runs to 20 residues. Germline assignment: CDR1 SGHVS and CDR2 FQNEAQ. Trimming took 8 bases from V and 4 from J, leaving 32 bases between them. This receptor was taken from a young man in good health. V and J are TRBV7-8 and TRBJ2-2; D possibly matches TRBD1 or TRBD2 (5 bases each). Sequenced sample: memory CD4+ T cells sorted from blood. As for subset: CD45RA-negative fraction. CDR3: CASHWTGFGAWRVVTGELFF. For the CDR3, the DNA is TGTGCCAGCCACTGGACCGGGTTTGGGGCCTGGCGGGTTGTCACCGGGGAGCTGTTTTTT.